The TCR beta chain under discussion was sequenced for a study of early T cells in non-severe SARS-CoV-2 infection (dated by TCRdb to about 2021). Notes on the research overall: Because TCR sequencing was done on bulk RNA from unsorted whole blood, the alpha and beta chains could not be paired. Study-wide conclusions, independent of this receptor: VDJdb matching was skewed toward anti-spike CD8 responses and likely underestimated virus-specific expansions, missing private and CD4 specificities.

Receptor libraries were prepared by 5' RACE. TCRdb records NextSeq 500 as the sequencer. To correct for sequencing error and PCR bias, the TCR library protocol tagged individual cDNA molecules with unique molecular identifiers. TCR alpha and beta chains were both sequenced, and the abundances of alpha and beta sequences in each sample were closely correlated with each other. The original pipeline was this. Decombinator V4 was used to annotate TCR sequences for V gene, J gene and CDR3. TCRs were defined as expanded if a significant change between any two time points was detected under a Poisson model with p below 0.0001. TCR abundances were normalised to the total number of TCRs sequenced in each sample and reported as counts per million. MAIT TCRs were defined by TRAV1-2 paired with TRAJ12, TRAJ20 or TRAJ33, and iNKT TCRs by TRAV10 paired with TRAJ18. VDJdb, accessed 1 November 2021, was searched for CMV, EBV and SARS-CoV-2 annotated TCRs, excluding TCRs annotated for multiple antigens. The raw public reads went through TCRdb reprocessing: fastp at Q25, MiXCR clone calling, in-frame beta chains kept. Duplicate CDR3 protein sequences are folded into a single record with the most common DNA and genes. The V and J calls and clone size are TCRdb's, not the authors'. This sample lists 75,000 or so distinct CDR3 sequences; around 15% were detected once. The ten largest make up 9.5% to 13% of the sample.

From its cysteine to its phenylalanine, the CDR3 spans 13 amino acids. Of all the DNA, just the CDR3 is kept, 39 bases in frame from base 1. The trim is 2 bases for V and 6 bases for J, with a gap of 10 bases between the germline ends. CDR1 and CDR2, looked up from the germline V gene, are SGHTA and FQGTGA. The table lists this clonotype with a few counts. Its antigen remains undetermined. The record has no base qualities; no much larger clone is one base away. Set within a cohort of healthcare workers in London, UK, this nested case-control study involved weekly PCR testing of nasopharyngeal swabs along with blood sampling. Healthcare workers were recruited between 23 and 31 March 2020, during the week of the UK lockdown, and were followed weekly for up to about 15 weeks.

The sequencing sample was made of whole blood. The receptor comes from an adult who was a healthcare worker with PCR-confirmed SARS-CoV-2 infection or an uninfected control (not recorded which). The chain joins TRBV7-3 to TRBJ1-1; the D gene is possibly TRBD1, with 6 bases matching. The CDR3 corresponds to CASSLLRGAEAFF. The nucleotide sequence reads as follows: TGTGCCAGCAGCTTACTGAGGGGGGCTGAAGCTTTCTTT. The entire variable domain, with the stretches around the CDR3 drawn from the reference TRBV7-3 and TRBJ1-1 proteins, is GAGVSQTPSNKVTEKGKYVELRCDPISGHTALYWYRQSLGQGPEFLIYFQGTGAADDSGLPNDRFFAVRPEGSVSTLKIQRTERGDSAVYLCASSLLRGAEAFFGQGTRLTVV.